This T cell receptor (beta chain) was obtained from a study of OX40 agonist ivuxolimab in advanced cancers. Overall study results and limits: The study did not work out the antigen specificity of the expanded peripheral T cells. Within 6 weeks, CD4+ and CD8+ blood T cells expanded clonally at 0.1 to 3.0 mg/kg.

Points on this clone: Antigen: not known.

The CDR3 spans 14 residues. The trim removed 3 bases at V and 8 bases at J, leaving 5 bases unmatched. The germline V gene encodes CDR1 MDHEN and CDR2 SYDVKM. Profiled with immunoSEQ multiplex PCR; TCRdb holds only in-frame clones, not every one. The table has 70,000 to 95,000 clones, over 75% seen once. The input for sequencing was CD4+ or CD8+ T cells sorted from blood, taken in a trial of the OX40 agonist ivuxolimab. This TCR was recovered from an adult with an advanced solid tumor such as melanoma, head and neck, liver or kidney cancer. The chain has TRBV28 and TRBJ1-4; TRBD1 matches at 8 bases. This chain's CDR3 is CASSFAGGVEKLFF. The DNA for the CDR3 is TGTGCCAGCAGTTTCGCAGGGGGCGTGGAAAAACTGTTTTTT.